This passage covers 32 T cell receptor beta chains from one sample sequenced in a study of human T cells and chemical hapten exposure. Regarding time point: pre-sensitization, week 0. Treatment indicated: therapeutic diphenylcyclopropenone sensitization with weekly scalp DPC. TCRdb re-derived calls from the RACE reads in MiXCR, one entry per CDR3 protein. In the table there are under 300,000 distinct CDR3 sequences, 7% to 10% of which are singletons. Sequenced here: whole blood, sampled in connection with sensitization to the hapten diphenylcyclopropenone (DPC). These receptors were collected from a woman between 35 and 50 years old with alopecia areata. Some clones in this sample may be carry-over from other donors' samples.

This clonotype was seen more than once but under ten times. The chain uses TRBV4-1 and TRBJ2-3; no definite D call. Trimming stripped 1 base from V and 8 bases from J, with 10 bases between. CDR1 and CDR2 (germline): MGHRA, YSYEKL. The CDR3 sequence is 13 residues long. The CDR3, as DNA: TGCGCCAGCAGCCAAGGGTGGTCCCCTACGCAGTATTTT. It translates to CASSQGWSPTQYF.

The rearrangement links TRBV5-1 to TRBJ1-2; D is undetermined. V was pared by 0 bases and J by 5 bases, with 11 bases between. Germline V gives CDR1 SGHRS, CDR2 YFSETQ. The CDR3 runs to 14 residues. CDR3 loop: CASSLANSRYGYTF. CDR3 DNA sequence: TGCGCCAGCAGCTTGGCCAACAGCCGGTATGGCTACACCTTC.

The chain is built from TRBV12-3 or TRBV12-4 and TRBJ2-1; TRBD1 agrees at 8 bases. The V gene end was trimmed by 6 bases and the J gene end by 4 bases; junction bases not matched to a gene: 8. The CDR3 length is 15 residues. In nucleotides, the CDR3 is TGTGCCAGCAGCCCTACAGGGGGTACGTACAATGAGCAGTTCTTC. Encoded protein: CASSPTGGTYNEQFF.

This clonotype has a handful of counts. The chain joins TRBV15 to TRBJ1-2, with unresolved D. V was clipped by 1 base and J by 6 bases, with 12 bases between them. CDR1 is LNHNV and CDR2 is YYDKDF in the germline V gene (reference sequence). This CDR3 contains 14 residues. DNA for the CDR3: TGTGCCACCAGCAGAGCCGAAGCTTCGGATGGCTACACCTTC. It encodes CATSRAEASDGYTF. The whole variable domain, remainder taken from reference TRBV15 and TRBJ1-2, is DAMVIQNPRYQVTQFGKPVTLSCSQTLNHNVMYWYQQKSSQAPKLLFHYYDKDFNNEADTPDNFQSRRPNTSFCFLDIRSPGLGDTAMYLCATSRAEASDGYTFGSGTRLTVV.

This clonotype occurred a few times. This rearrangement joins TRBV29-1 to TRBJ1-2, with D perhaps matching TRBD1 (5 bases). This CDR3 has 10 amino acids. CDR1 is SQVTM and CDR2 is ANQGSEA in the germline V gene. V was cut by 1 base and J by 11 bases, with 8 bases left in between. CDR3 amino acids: CSVEGTTYTF. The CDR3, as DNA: TGCAGCGTTGAAGGGACAACTTACACCTTC.

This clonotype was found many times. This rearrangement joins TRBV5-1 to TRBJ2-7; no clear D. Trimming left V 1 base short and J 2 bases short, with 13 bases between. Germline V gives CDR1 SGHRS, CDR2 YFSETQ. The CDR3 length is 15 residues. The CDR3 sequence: CASSLIEASTYEQYF. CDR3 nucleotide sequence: TGCGCCAGCAGCTTGATAGAGGCCAGTACCTACGAGCAGTACTTC.

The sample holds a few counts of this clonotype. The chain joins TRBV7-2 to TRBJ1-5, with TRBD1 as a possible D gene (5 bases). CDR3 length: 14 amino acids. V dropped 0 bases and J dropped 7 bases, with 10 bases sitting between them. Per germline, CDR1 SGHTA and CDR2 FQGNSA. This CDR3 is CASSLAGGEQPQHF. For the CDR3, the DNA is TGTGCCAGCAGCTTAGCTGGGGGGGAACAGCCCCAGCATTTT.

CDR3 coding DNA: TGTGCCAGCAGCTTAATTCCGCAGGGGGGGGCTGAGCAGTTCTTC. Translating it yields CASSLIPQGGAEQFF. The rearrangement uses TRBV7-2 and TRBJ2-1; perhaps D is TRBD1 or TRBD2 (7 bases each). Deletions cut 2 bases from V and 9 bases from J, with 17 bases between. The CDR3 spans 15 residues. Germline V gene sequence: CDR1 SGHTA, CDR2 FQGNSA.

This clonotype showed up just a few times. CDR3 amino acids: CASSLVAGGRFRSYNEQFF. The CDR3 nucleotides are TGTGCCAGCAGCTTAGTGGCGGGAGGGCGTTTTAGGTCCTACAATGAGCAGTTCTTC. The chain is built from TRBV7-2 and TRBJ2-1; 9 bases line up with TRBD2. The ends lost 1 base at V and 1 base at J; junction bases unmatched: 11. The CDR3 consists of 19 residues. Germline V gene lookup returns CDR1 SGHTA and CDR2 FQGNSA.

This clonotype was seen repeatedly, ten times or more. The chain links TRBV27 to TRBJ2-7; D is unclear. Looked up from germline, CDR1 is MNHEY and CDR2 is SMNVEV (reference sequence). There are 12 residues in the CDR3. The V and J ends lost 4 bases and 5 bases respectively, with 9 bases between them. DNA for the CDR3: TGTGCCAGCAGTTATTCTGGGGACGAGCAGTACTTC. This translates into CASSYSGDEQYF.

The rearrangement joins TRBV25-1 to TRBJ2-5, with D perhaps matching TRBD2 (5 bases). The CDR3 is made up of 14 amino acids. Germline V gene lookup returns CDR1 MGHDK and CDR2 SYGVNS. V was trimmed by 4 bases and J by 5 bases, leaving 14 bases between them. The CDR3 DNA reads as TGTGCCAGCAGTGCCGATAGCTGGAGGGAGACCCAGTACTTC. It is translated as CASSADSWRETQYF. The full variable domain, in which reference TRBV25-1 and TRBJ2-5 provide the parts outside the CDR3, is EADIYQTPRYLVIGTGKKITLECSQTMGHDKMYWYQQDPGMELHLIHYSYGVNSTEKGDLSSESTVSRIRTEHFPLTLESARPSHTSQYLCASSADSWRETQYFGPGTRLLVL.

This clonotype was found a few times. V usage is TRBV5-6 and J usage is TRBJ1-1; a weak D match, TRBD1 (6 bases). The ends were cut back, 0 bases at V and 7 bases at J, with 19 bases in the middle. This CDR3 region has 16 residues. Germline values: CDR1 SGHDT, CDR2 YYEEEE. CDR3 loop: CASSLGPPGGGGEAFF. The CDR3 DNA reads TGTGCCAGCAGCTTGGGCCCTCCTGGGGGCGGCGGTGAAGCTTTCTTT.

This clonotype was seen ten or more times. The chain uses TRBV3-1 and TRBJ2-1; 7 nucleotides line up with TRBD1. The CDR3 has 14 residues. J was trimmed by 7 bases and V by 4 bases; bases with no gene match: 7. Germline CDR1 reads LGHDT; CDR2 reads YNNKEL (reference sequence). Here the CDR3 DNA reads TGTGCCAGCAGCCCTGGACAGGATTGGAATGAGCAGTTCTTC. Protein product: CASSPGQDWNEQFF.

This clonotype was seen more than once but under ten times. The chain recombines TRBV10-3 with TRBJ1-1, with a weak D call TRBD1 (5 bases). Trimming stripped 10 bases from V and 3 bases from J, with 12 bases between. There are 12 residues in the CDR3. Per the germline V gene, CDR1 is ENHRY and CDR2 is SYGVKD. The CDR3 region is CATRGRDTEAFF. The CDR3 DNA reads TGTGCCACCCGGGGACGGGACACTGAAGCTTTCTTT.

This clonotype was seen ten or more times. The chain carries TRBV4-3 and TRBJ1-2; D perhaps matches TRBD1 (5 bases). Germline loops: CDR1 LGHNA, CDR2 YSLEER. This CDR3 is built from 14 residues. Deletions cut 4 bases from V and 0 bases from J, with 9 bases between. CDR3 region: CASSPDKSNYGYTF. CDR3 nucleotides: TGCGCCAGCAGCCCGGACAAGTCTAACTATGGCTACACCTTC.

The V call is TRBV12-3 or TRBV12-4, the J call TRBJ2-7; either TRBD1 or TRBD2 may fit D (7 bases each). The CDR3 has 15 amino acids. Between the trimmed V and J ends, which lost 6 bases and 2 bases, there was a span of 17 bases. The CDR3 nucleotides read TGTGCCAGCAGCAGTATCAGGGGGGGAGCCTACGAGCAGTACTTC. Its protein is CASSSIRGGAYEQYF.

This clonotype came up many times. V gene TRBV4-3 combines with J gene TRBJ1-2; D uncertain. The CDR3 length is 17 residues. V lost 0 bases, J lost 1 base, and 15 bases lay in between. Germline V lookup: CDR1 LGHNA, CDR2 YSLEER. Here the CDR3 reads CASSQDSGTLINYGYTF. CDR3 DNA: TGCGCCAGCAGCCAAGATTCGGGCACCCTTATTAACTATGGCTACACCTTC.

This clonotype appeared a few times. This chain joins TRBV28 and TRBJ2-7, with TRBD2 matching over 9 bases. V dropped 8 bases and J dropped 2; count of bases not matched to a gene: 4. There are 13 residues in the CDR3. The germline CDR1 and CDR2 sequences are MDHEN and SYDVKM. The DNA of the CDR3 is TGTGCCAGCCGACTAGCGGCGACCTACGAGCAGTACTTC. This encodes CASRLAATYEQYF.

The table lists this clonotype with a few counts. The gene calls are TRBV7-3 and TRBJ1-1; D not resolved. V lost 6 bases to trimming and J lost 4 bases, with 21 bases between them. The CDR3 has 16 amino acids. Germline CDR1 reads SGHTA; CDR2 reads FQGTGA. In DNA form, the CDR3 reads TGTGCCAGCAGGCGAGCTTCATTCGAAGTAAGCACTGAAGCTTTCTTT. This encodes CASRRASFEVSTEAFF.

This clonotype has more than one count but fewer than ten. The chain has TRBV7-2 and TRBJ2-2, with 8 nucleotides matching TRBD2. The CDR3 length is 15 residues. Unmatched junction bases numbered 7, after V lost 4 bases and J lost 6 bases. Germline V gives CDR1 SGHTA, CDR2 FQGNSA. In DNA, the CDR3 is TGTGCCAGCAGCTCCCAGACTAGCGTGCCCGGGGAGCTGTTTTTT. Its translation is CASSSQTSVPGELFF. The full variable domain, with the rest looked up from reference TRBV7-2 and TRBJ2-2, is GAGVSQSPSNKVTEKGKDVELRCDPISGHTALYWYRQSLGQGLEFLIYFQGNSAPDKSGLPSDRFSAERTGGSVSTLTIQRTQQEDSAVYLCASSSQTSVPGELFFGEGSRLTVL.

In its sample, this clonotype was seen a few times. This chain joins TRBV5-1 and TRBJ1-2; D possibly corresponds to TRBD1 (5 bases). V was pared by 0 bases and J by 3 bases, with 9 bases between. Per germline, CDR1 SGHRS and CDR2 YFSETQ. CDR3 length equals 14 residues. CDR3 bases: TGCGCCAGCAGCTTGGAGCAGGGAGACTATGGCTACACCTTC. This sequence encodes CASSLEQGDYGYTF.

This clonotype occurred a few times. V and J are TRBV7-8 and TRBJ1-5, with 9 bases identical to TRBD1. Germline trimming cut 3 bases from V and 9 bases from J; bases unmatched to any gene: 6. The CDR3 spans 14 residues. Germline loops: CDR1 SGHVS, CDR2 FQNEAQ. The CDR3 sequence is CASSFRQGERPQHF. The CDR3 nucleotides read TGTGCCAGCAGCTTCCGACAGGGGGAGCGGCCCCAGCATTTT.

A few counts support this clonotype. The CDR3 bases are TGTGCCAGCAGTTACTCAAGCGGGAGGGCCTTACGCACAGATACGCAGTATTTT. Protein product: CASSYSSGRALRTDTQYF. This rearrangement joins TRBV6-5 to TRBJ2-3; TRBD2 aligns across 10 bases. J was trimmed by 1 base and V by 0 bases; bases with no gene match: 7. The length of the CDR3 is 18 residues. Germline values: CDR1 MNHEY, CDR2 SVGAGI.

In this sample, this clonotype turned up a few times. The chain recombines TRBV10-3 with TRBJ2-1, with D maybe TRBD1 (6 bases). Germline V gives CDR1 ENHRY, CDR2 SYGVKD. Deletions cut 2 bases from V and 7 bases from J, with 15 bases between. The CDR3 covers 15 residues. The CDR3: CAISEPGQRSNEQFF. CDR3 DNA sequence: TGTGCCATCAGTGAGCCCGGACAGCGGAGTAATGAGCAGTTCTTC.

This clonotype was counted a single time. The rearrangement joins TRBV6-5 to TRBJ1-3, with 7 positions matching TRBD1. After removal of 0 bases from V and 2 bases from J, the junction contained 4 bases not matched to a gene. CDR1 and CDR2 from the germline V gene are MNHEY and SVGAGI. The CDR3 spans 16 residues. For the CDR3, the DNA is TGTGCCAGCAGTTACTCGGGGCAGGGGGCTGGAAACACCATATATTTT. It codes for CASSYSGQGAGNTIYF.

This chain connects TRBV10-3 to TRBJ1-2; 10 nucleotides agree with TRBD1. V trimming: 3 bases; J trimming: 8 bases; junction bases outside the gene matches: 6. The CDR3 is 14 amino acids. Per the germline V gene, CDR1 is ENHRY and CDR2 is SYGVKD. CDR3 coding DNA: TGTGCCATCAGTGAAACGACAGGGGGCGAAGGCTACACCTTC. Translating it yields CAISETTGGEGYTF.

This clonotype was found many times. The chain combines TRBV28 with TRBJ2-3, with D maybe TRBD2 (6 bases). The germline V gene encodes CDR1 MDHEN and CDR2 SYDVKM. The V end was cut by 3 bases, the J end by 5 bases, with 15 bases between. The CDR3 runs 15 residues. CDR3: CASSFAGSLGDTQYF. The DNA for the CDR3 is TGTGCCAGCAGTTTTGCGGGGAGCTTGGGAGATACGCAGTATTTT.

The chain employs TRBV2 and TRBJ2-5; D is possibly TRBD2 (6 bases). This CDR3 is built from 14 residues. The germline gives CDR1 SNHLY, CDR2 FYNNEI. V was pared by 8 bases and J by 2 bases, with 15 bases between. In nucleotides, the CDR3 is TGTGCCAGCCGGCAGGCGCGGGGTCAAGAGACCCAGTACTTC. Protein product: CASRQARGQETQYF.

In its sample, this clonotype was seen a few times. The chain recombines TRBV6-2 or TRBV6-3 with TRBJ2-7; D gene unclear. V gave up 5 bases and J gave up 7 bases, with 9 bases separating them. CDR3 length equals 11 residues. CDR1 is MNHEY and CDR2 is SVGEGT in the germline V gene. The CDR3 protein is CASSPFQEQYF. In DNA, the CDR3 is TGTGCCAGCAGTCCCTTCCAAGAGCAGTACTTC.

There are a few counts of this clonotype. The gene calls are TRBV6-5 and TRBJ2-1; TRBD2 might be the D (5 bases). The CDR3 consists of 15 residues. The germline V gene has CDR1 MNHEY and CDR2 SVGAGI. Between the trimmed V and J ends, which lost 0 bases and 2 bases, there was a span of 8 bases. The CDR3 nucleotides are TGTGCCAGCAGTTACTCGAGGGTGCCCTACAATGAGCAGTTCTTC. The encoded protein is CASSYSRVPYNEQFF.

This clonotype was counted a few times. For the CDR3, the DNA is TGCGCCAGCAGCCAAGTAGGGCACGAAGAGACCCAGTACTTC. Translated, it gives CASSQVGHEETQYF. This chain connects TRBV4-3 to TRBJ2-5, with unresolved D. V dropped 1 base and J dropped 3 bases, with 9 bases sitting between them. The CDR3 extends over 14 amino acids. Germline V gives CDR1 LGHNA, CDR2 YSLEER.

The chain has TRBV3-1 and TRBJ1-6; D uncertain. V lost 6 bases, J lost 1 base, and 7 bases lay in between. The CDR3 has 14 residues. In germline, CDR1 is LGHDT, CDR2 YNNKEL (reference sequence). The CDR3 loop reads CASRMESYNSPLHF. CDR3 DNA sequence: TGTGCCAGCAGGATGGAGTCCTATAATTCACCCCTCCACTTT.